Following are 20 T cell receptor beta chains from one sample sequenced in a study of a mutant IDH1 vaccine in newly diagnosed glioma. TCRdb's table, derived via immunoSEQ multiplex PCR, lists solely in-frame clones and lacks some. The sample lists over 55,000 clones; less than 85% were seen once. As to time point: week 11, during vaccination. Every vaccination contained 300 ug of the mutant IDH1 20-mer peptide and was paired with topical imiquimod. The antigens of these receptors remain unknown. Sample: PBMCs, taken from a glioma patient whose treatment included an IDH1 peptide vaccine. The receptor source for this set is a man aged 25-45 years with glioma.

J is TRBJ1-4 and V is TRBV7-9; 9 nucleotides agree with TRBD1. This CDR3 contains 15 residues. Germline V gene sequence: CDR1 SEHNR, CDR2 FQNEAQ (reference sequence). V shed 5 bases and J 11 bases; nucleotides not matched to a gene: 12. CDR3 bases: TGTGCCAGCAGCGACACCGGGACAGGGTTAAGGAAACTGTTTTTT. It specifies CASSDTGTGLRKLFF.

V is TRBV2 and J is TRBJ2-5; maybe TRBD2 (5 bases). Trimming removed 7 bases at V and 4 bases at J, with 10 bases between. Germline CDR1 reads SNHLY; CDR2 reads FYNNEI. The CDR3 sequence is 12 residues long. The DNA for the CDR3 is TGTGCCAGCATCCTGGGGAGAGAGACCCAGTACTTC. Amino acids: CASILGRETQYF.

The rearrangement uses TRBV11-1 and TRBJ1-1; the D is unclear. The CDR3 extends over 13 amino acids. Germline V gene lookup returns CDR1 SGHAT and CDR2 FQDESV (reference sequence). Trimming stripped 5 bases from V and 1 base from J, with 8 bases between. The CDR3 coding sequence is TGTGCCAGCAGCCACGGGCCGAACACTGAAGCTTTCTTT. As protein: CASSHGPNTEAFF.

The chain links TRBV15 to TRBJ1-4; D might be TRBD1 (5 bases). Trimming pared 0 bases from V and 3 bases from J, leaving 14 bases between. The CDR3 consists of 17 residues. The V gene's germline CDR1 is LNHNV and CDR2 YYDKDF (reference sequence). CDR3 sequence reads: CATSRDSVGVANEKLFF. The CDR3 coding sequence is TGTGCCACCAGCAGAGATTCGGTAGGGGTGGCTAATGAAAAACTGTTTTTT.

This clone was detected a few times. V is TRBV4-3 and J is TRBJ2-5, with 9 positions matching TRBD1. CDR1 and CDR2 (germline): LGHNA, YSLEER. V was pared by 2 bases and J by 13 bases, with 8 bases of the junction left unmatched. This CDR3 is 13 amino acids long. In DNA form, the CDR3 reads TGCGCCAGCAGCCAATATTACAGGGGGCGCCTGTACTTC. This translates into CASSQYYRGRLYF.

V is TRBV19 and J is TRBJ1-2; D is perhaps TRBD1 (5 bases). Germline V gene lookup returns CDR1 LNHDA and CDR2 SQIVND (reference sequence). The CDR3 is 14 residues long. Trimming removed 4 bases from V and 2 bases from J, with 11 bases in between. DNA for the CDR3: TGTGCCAGTAGTAGCGCAGGGTCAAACTATGGCTACACCTTC. Protein: CASSSAGSNYGYTF.

This rearrangement joins TRBV28 to TRBJ1-2; 8 bases line up with TRBD1. This CDR3 is 14 amino acids long. Germline CDR1 reads MDHEN; CDR2 reads SYDVKM. V was pared by 1 base and J by 4 bases, with 2 bases of the junction left unmatched. The CDR3 bases are TGTGCCAGCAGTTTATTACAGGGGGGCTATGGCTACACCTTC. Its translation: CASSLLQGGYGYTF.

The chain links TRBV11-1 to TRBJ1-1; perhaps TRBD1 as D (5 bases). Germline V CDR1 and CDR2: SGHAT, FQDESV (reference sequence). The CDR3 runs to 15 residues. V lost 3 bases, J lost 4 bases, and 15 bases lay in between. CDR3 sequence (DNA): TGTGCCAGCAGCTTTTATGGCGGGCAGGGCACTGAAGCTTTCTTT. Protein product: CASSFYGGQGTEAFF.

The CDR3 sequence: CSVSRRGSVVYEQYF. Here the CDR3 DNA reads TGCAGCGTCTCAAGAAGAGGTTCAGTCGTCTACGAGCAGTACTTC. The J gene is TRBJ2-7, the V gene TRBV29-1; D is undetermined. The CDR3 totals 15 residues. With 6 bases removed from V and 3 bases from J, the gap between germline ends came to 21 bases. Germline lookup yields CDR1 SQVTM and CDR2 ANQGSEA.

The chain carries TRBV5-1 and TRBJ2-1; 7 bases agree with TRBD2. The CDR3 is 13 amino acids. The germline CDR1 and CDR2 sequences are SGHRS and YFSETQ. Unmatched junction bases numbered 3, after V lost 0 bases and J lost 9 bases. The CDR3 reads CASSLVGEGEQFF. For the CDR3, the DNA is TGCGCCAGCAGCTTGGTAGGGGAGGGTGAGCAGTTCTTC.

The chain joins TRBV7-9 to TRBJ1-3, with 7 bases identical to TRBD1. Germline V gives CDR1 SEHNR, CDR2 FQNEAQ (reference sequence). V shed 6 bases, J shed 4 bases, and the junction held 21 bases outside the gene matches. The CDR3 has 19 amino acids. The CDR3 DNA follows: TGTGCCAGCAGGCCGCGACCGGGACTCAGGGGGTATACAGGAAACACCATATATTTT. Protein product: CASRPRPGLRGYTGNTIYF.

The chain joins TRBV2 to TRBJ2-5; D ambiguous. CDR3 length: 12 amino acids. From germline, CDR1 is SNHLY and CDR2 FYNNEI. V shed 7 bases and J shed 1 base, with 7 bases lying between them. CDR3 residues: CASTAIQETQYF. DNA of the CDR3: TGTGCCAGCACGGCGATCCAAGAGACCCAGTACTTC.

The table lists this clone with a few counts. The chain couples TRBV7-9 to TRBJ2-3, with D unclear. The V and J ends lost 1 base and 10 bases respectively, with 9 bases between them. This CDR3 has 12 amino acids. CDR1 SEHNR and CDR2 FQNEAQ come from the germline V gene (reference sequence). The CDR3 DNA reads as TGTGCCAGCAGCTTAGACGCTAACTCGCAGTATTTT. It codes for CASSLDANSQYF.

The chain employs TRBV27 and TRBJ1-2; 9 nucleotides match TRBD1. The CDR3 length is 15 residues. Germline CDR1 reads MNHEY; CDR2 reads SMNVEV (reference sequence). Trimming removed 5 bases from V and 4 bases from J; junction bases left unmatched: 8. CDR3 protein: CASSVGQGYGYGYTF. Here the CDR3 DNA reads TGTGCCAGCAGTGTAGGACAGGGGTACGGCTATGGCTACACCTTC.

The chain employs TRBV4-2 and TRBJ2-1, with TRBD1 matching 8 bases. CDR1 and CDR2 from the germline V gene are LGHNA and YNFKEQ. The V segment lost 3 bases and the J segment 10 bases; nucleotides outside the gene matches: 11. CDR3 length: 15 residues. The CDR3, as DNA: TGTGCCAGCAGCCAGGATCCGACAGGGGCCACGGAGCAGTTCTTC. Translation gives CASSQDPTGATEQFF.

The genes are TRBV7-9 and TRBJ2-5; D not resolved. There are 14 residues in the CDR3. The germline CDR1 and CDR2 sequences are SEHNR and FQNEAQ (reference sequence). Trimming took 1 base from V and 7 from J, leaving 13 bases between them. This CDR3 reads CASSLGPTPVTQYF. Here the CDR3 DNA reads TGTGCCAGCAGCTTAGGACCAACCCCAGTGACCCAGTACTTC.

This chain links TRBV7-6 with TRBJ2-1; D may be TRBD2 (6 bases). V was shortened by 4 bases and J by 1 base, with 17 bases between the two germline ends. The CDR3 totals 17 residues. CDR1 is SGHVS, CDR2 FNYEAQ, per germline. CDR3 sequence (DNA): TGTGCCAGCAGCTCCGTCCTACGGGGGAGGTCCTACAATGAGCAGTTCTTC. This gives the protein CASSSVLRGRSYNEQFF.

In this sample, this clone turned up a few times. The chain carries TRBV30 and TRBJ1-1, with a tentative D call TRBD1 (5 bases). Germline assignment: CDR1 GTSNPN and CDR2 SVGIG (reference sequence). The CDR3 extends over 13 amino acids. V lost 3 bases, J lost 1 base, and 9 bases lay in between. The CDR3 nucleotides read TGTGCCTGGAGCCGGGGGACGAACACTGAAGCTTTCTTT. It specifies CAWSRGTNTEAFF.

J is TRBJ2-2 and V is TRBV10-3; the D gene is possibly TRBD2 (6 bases). The CDR3 spans 14 residues. V was clipped by 11 bases and J by 1 base, with 14 bases between them. The germline CDR1 and CDR2 sequences are ENHRY and SYGVKD. The CDR3 bases are TGTGCCGTCGAGCCTAGCGTGAACACCGGGGAGCTGTTTTTT. It specifies CAVEPSVNTGELFF.

The V call is TRBV11-3, the J call TRBJ2-1; 10 positions match TRBD1. CDR1 and CDR2 (germline): SGHNT, YENEEA. The ends lost 5 bases at V and 5 bases at J; junction bases unmatched: 9. This CDR3 has 16 residues. Here the CDR3 DNA reads TGTGCCAGCAGCCCATCCGGGACAGGGGCCAACAATGAGCAGTTCTTC. It is translated as CASSPSGTGANNEQFF.